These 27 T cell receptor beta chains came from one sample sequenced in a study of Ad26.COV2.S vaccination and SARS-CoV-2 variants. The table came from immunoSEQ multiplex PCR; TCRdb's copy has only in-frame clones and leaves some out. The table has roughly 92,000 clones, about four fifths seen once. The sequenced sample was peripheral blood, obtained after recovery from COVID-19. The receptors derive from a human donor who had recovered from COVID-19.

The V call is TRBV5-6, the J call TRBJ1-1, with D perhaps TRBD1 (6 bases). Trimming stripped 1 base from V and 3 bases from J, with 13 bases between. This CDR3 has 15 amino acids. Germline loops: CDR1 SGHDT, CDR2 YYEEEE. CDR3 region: CASSLLLTGYTEAFF. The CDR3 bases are TGTGCCAGCAGCTTGCTATTAACAGGGTACACTGAAGCTTTCTTT.

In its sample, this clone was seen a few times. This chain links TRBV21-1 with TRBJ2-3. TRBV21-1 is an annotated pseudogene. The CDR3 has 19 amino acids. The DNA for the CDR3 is TGTGCCAGCAGCATACATTTAACTAGGGGTAAAAGAGTCTCAGATACGCAGTATTTT. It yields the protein CASSIHLTRGKRVSDTQYF.

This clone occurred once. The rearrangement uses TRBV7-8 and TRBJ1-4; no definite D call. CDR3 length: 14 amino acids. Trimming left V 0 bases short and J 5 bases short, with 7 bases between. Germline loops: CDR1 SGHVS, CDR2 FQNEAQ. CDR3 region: CASSLASRNEKLFF. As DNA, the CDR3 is TGTGCCAGCAGCTTAGCGTCCAGGAATGAAAAACTGTTTTTT.

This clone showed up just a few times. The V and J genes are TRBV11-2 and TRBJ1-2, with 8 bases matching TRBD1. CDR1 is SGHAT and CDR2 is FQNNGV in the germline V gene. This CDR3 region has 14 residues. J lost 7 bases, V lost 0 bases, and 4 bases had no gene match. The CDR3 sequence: CASSLEDRGSGYTF. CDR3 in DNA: TGTGCCAGCAGCTTAGAAGACAGGGGATCTGGCTACACCTTC.

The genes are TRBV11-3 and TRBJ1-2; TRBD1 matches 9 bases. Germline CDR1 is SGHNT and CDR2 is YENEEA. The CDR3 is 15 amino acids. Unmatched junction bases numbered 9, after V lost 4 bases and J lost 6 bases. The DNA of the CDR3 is TGTGCCAGCAGCTCCCGGACAGGGGTGCTGAATGGCTACACCTTC. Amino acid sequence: CASSSRTGVLNGYTF.

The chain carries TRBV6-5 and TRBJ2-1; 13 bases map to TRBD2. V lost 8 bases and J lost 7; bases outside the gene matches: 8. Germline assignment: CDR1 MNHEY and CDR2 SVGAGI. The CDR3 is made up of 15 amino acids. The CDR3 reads CASHTGTSGTNEQFF. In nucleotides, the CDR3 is TGTGCCAGCCACACCGGGACTAGCGGGACTAATGAGCAGTTCTTC.

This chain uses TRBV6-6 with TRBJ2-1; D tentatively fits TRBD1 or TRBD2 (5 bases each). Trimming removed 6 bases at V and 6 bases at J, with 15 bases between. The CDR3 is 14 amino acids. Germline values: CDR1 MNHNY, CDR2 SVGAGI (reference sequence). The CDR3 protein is CASSPGTRTNEQFF. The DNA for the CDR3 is TGTGCCAGCAGCCCCGGGACCAGGACCAATGAGCAGTTCTTC.

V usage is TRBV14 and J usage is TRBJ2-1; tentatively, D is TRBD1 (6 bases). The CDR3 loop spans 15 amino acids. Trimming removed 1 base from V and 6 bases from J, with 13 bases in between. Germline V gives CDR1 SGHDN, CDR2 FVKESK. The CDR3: CASSQVTGSSNEQFF. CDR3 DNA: TGTGCCAGCAGCCAAGTCACAGGGAGTTCCAATGAGCAGTTCTTC. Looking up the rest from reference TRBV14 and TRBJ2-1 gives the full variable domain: EAGVTQFPSHSVIEKGQTVTLRCDPISGHDNLYWYRRVMGKEIKFLLHFVKESKQDESGMPNNRFLAERTGGTYSTLKVQPAELEDSGVYFCASSQVTGSSNEQFFGPGTRLTVL.

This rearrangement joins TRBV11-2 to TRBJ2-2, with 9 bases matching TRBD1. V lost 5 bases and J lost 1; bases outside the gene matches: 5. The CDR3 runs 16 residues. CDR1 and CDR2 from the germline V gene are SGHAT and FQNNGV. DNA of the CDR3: TGTGCCAGCAGCCGTGGGACAGGGAGGAACACCGGGGAGCTGTTTTTT. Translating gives CASSRGTGRNTGELFF.

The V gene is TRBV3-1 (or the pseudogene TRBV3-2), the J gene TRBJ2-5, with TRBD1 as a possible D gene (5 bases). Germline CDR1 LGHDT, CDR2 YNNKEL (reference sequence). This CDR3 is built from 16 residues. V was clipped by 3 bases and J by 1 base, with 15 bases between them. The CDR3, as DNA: TGTGCCAGCAGCCAGGATTTTCAGGGAACCCAAGAGACCCAGTACTTC. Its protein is CASSQDFQGTQETQYF.

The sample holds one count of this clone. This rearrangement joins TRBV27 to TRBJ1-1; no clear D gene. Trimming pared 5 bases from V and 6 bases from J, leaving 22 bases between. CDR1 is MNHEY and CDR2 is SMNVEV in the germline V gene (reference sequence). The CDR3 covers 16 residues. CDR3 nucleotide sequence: TGTGCCAGCAGTACACTGGGCTTTGGCTTGTATCCTGAAGCTTTCTTT. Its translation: CASSTLGFGLYPEAFF.

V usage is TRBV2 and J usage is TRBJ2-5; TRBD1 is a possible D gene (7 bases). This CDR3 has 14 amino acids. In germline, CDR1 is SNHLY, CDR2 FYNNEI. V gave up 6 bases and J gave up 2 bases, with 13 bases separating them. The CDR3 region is CASRARGAQETQYF. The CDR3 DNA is TGTGCCAGCAGGGCCAGGGGGGCACAAGAGACCCAGTACTTC.

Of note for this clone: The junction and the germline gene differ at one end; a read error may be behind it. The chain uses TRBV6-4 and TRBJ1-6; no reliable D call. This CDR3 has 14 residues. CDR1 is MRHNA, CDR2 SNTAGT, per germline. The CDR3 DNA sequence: TGTGCCAGCAGGGACTCTTCGACCAATTCACCCCTCCACTTT. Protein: CASRDSSTNSPLHF.

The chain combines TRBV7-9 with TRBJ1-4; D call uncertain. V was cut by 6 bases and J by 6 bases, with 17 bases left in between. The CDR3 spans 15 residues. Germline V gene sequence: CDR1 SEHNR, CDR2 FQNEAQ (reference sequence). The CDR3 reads CASRPRGLDDEKLFF. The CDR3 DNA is TGTGCCAGCAGGCCCAGAGGCCTCGATGATGAAAAACTGTTTTTT.

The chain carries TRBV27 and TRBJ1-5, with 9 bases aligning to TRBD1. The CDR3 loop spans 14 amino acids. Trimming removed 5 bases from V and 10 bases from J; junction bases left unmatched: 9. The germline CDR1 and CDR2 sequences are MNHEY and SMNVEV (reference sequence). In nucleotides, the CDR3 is TGTGCCAGCAGTAACCGCCGGGACAGGGTTCCCCAGCATTTT. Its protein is CASSNRRDRVPQHF.

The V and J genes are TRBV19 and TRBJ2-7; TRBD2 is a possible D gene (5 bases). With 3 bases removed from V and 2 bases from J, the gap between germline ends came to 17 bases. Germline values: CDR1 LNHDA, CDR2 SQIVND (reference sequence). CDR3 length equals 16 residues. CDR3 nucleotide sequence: TGTGCCAGTAGTATGGGAGCGACGTCCGTCCCCTACGAGCAGTACTTC. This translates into CASSMGATSVPYEQYF.

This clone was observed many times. The CDR3 sequence: CASSFVGQTIYGYTF. In DNA, the CDR3 is TGTGCCAGCAGCTTCGTGGGACAGACAATCTATGGCTACACCTTC. The rearrangement uses TRBV7-8 and TRBJ1-2; 7 bases line up with TRBD1. This CDR3 has 15 residues. V gave up 3 bases and J gave up 4 bases; unmatched junction bases: 8. Germline CDR1 reads SGHVS; CDR2 reads FQNEAQ.

The CDR3 sequence is CAGPRAGATGELFF. Written as DNA, the CDR3 is TGTGCAGGGCCTCGGGCAGGGGCAACCGGGGAGCTGTTTTTT. The V and J genes are TRBV4-2 and TRBJ2-2; a possible D gene is TRBD1 (6 bases). From germline, CDR1 is LGHNA and CDR2 YNFKEQ. CDR3 length: 14 residues.

The chain's CDR3 is CASSSRSGIEQFF. The CDR3 DNA sequence: TGTGCCAGTAGTTCTCGCAGCGGAATAGAGCAGTTCTTC. The rearrangement uses TRBV19 and TRBJ2-1, with D possibly being TRBD2 (5 bases). The germline V gene has CDR1 LNHDA and CDR2 SQIVND (reference sequence). The length of the CDR3 is 13 residues. V lost 5 bases, J lost 10 bases, and 15 bases lay in between.

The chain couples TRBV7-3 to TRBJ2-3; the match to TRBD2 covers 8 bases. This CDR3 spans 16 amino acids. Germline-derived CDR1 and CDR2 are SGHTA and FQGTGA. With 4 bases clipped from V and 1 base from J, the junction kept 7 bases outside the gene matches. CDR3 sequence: CASSSLAGSRTDTQYF. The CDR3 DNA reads TGTGCCAGCAGCTCCTTAGCGGGAAGCCGCACAGATACGCAGTATTTT.

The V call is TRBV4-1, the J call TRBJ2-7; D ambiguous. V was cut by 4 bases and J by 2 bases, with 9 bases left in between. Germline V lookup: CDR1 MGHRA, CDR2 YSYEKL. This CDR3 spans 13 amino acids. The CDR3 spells CASSLDKTYEQYF. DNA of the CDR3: TGCGCCAGCAGCCTCGACAAGACCTACGAGCAGTACTTC.

The CDR3 DNA reads TGCGCCAGCAGCCAACCTCGCGACAGGGGGAACGAGCAGTACTTC. Amino acid sequence: CASSQPRDRGNEQYF. The chain recombines TRBV4-1 with TRBJ2-7, with 9 bases identical to TRBD1. V was pared by 2 bases and J by 5 bases, with 7 bases of the junction left unmatched. The CDR3 sequence is 15 residues long. CDR1 and CDR2 from the germline V gene are MGHRA and YSYEKL.

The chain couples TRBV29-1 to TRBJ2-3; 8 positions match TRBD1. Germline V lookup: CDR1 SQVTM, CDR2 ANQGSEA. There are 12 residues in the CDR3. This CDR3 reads CSDQGAGDTQYF. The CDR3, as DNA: TGCAGTGATCAGGGGGCGGGAGATACGCAGTATTTT.

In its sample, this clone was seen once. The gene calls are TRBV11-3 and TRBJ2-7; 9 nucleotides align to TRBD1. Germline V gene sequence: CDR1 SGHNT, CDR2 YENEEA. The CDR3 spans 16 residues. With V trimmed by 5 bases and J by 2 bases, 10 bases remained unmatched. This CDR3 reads CASSPKSGQGTYEQYF. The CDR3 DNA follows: TGTGCCAGCAGCCCCAAATCGGGACAGGGTACCTACGAGCAGTACTTC. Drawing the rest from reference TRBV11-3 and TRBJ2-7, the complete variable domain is EAGVVQSPRYKIIEKKQPVAFWCNPISGHNTLYWYLQNLGQGPELLIRYENEEAVDDSQLPKDRFSAERLKGVDSTLKIQPAELGDSAVYLCASSPKSGQGTYEQYFGPGTRLTVT.

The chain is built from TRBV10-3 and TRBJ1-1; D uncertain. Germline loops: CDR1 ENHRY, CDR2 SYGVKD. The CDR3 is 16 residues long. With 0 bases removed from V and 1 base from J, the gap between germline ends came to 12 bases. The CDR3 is CAISESRAGTNTEAFF. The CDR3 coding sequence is TGTGCCATCAGTGAGTCGAGAGCAGGAACGAACACTGAAGCTTTCTTT.

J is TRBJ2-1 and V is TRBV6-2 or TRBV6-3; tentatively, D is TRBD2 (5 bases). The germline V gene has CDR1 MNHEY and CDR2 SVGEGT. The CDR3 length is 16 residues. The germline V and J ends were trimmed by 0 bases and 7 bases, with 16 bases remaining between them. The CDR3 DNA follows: TGTGCCAGCAGTTACTCCTTACGACAACGCGGGAATGAGCAGTTCTTC. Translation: CASSYSLRQRGNEQFF.

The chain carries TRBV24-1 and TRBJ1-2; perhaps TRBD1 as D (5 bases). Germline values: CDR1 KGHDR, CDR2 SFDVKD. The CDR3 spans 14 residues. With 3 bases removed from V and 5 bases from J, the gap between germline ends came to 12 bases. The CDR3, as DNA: TGTGCCACCAGTGATCCCAGGGTACCATATGGCTACACCTTC. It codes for CATSDPRVPYGYTF.